Each of the 26 T cell receptor beta chains below was sequenced from the same sample in a study of T cells in localized non-small cell lung cancer (TCRdb year 2020). Library preparation used the immunoSEQ multiplex PCR assay. TCRdb carries this immuneACCESS record with in-frame sequences only. Its versions omit some clonotypes, under half of them owing to an unresolved V gene in the studies checked, with the rest unexplained. Across this sample there are over 65,000 clones, with roughly 84% seen only once. The ten largest clones add up to roughly 1.4% of the sample. This material consisted of peripheral blood, taken before any cancer treatment. All receptors derive from a female donor over 55 with stage I lung adenocarcinoma.

J is TRBJ2-2 and V is TRBV28; 12 nucleotides match TRBD2. Germline V gives CDR1 MDHEN, CDR2 SYDVKM. The trim removed 6 bases at V and 6 bases at J, leaving 5 bases unmatched. The length of the CDR3 is 15 residues. The chain's CDR3 is CASRRLAGAAGELFF. CDR3 DNA: TGTGCCAGCAGGAGACTAGCGGGAGCTGCCGGGGAGCTGTTTTTT.

J is TRBJ1-6 and V is TRBV9, with D perhaps TRBD1 (5 bases). The CDR3 covers 15 residues. Trimming took off 4 bases at V and 7 bases at J, with 15 bases between the two ends. CDR1 is SGDLS and CDR2 is YYNGEE in the germline V gene. This CDR3 reads CASSPQGRENSPLHF. In nucleotides, the CDR3 is TGTGCCAGCAGCCCCCAGGGACGGGAAAATTCACCCCTCCACTTT.

This chain links TRBV29-1 with TRBJ1-4; 9 bases agree with TRBD1. The CDR3 spans 13 residues. The junction had 5 bases not matched to a gene; V was cut back by 4 bases and J by 8 bases. Germline values: CDR1 SQVTM, CDR2 ANQGSEA. CDR3 amino acids: CSVATGGMEKLFF. The DNA for the CDR3 is TGCAGCGTTGCGACAGGGGGGATGGAAAAACTGTTTTTT.

The chain joins TRBV4-1 to TRBJ2-7, with D perhaps TRBD1 or TRBD2 (5 bases each). This CDR3 is built from 18 residues. Per the germline V gene, CDR1 is MGHRA and CDR2 is YSYEKL. V was cut by 1 base and J by 4 bases, with 23 bases left in between. The CDR3 loop reads CASSQVFVRGTVIYEQYF. CDR3 nucleotides: TGCGCCAGCAGCCAAGTTTTCGTTCGAGGGACCGTCATTTACGAGCAGTACTTC.

The chain couples TRBV28 to TRBJ2-7, with D hard to call. The germline V gene has CDR1 MDHEN and CDR2 SYDVKM. This CDR3 is built from 13 residues. Trimming cost V 3 bases and J 7 bases, with 13 bases left between them. CDR3 amino acids: CASSLSTPREQYF. The CDR3 DNA is TGTGCCAGCAGTTTGTCAACCCCTCGGGAGCAGTACTTC.

J is TRBJ2-2 and V is TRBV11-3; the match to TRBD2 covers 9 bases. The CDR3 is 18 residues long. V lost 5 bases, J lost 0 bases, and 10 bases stayed unmatched. Germline assignment: CDR1 SGHNT and CDR2 YENEEA. This chain's CDR3 is CASSRLSGGPSNTGELFF. The CDR3 DNA reads as TGTGCCAGCAGCCGACTTAGCGGGGGCCCATCGAACACCGGGGAGCTGTTTTTT.

The rearrangement uses TRBV29-1 and TRBJ2-6, with D unclear. Germline CDR1 SQVTM, CDR2 ANQGSEA. The CDR3 spans 14 residues. V shed 4 bases and J shed 1 base, with 8 bases lying between them. This CDR3 is CSVVSWSGANVLTF. The CDR3 nucleotides are TGCAGCGTTGTTAGCTGGTCTGGGGCCAACGTCCTGACTTTC.

As to this clone: Other DNA sequences within the sample encode an identical CDR3. J is TRBJ2-3 and V is TRBV7-9; D remains unclear. The germline gives CDR1 SEHNR, CDR2 FQNEAQ (reference sequence). V lost 4 bases and J lost 4, with 3 bases in between. The CDR3 contains 11 residues. CDR3 DNA: TGTGCCAGCAGCTCATCAGATACGCAGTATTTT. Amino acid sequence: CASSSSDTQYF. Full variable domain (remainder filled in from reference TRBV7-9 and TRBJ2-3): DTGVSQNPRHKITKRGQNVTFRCDPISEHNRLYWYRQTLGQGPEFLTYFQNEAQLEKSRLLSDRFSAERPKGSFSTLEIQRTEQGDSAMYLCASSSSDTQYFGPGTRLTVL.

The chain couples TRBV14 to TRBJ1-2; a possible D gene is TRBD1 (5 bases). The CDR3 runs to 16 residues. V was shortened by 0 bases and J by 5 bases, with 16 bases between the two germline ends. Germline CDR1 is SGHDN and CDR2 is FVKESK. The DNA of the CDR3 is TGTGCCAGCAGCCAAGATCCTACCCGGGGCGGATATGGCTACACCTTC. Translating it yields CASSQDPTRGGYGYTF.

The chain recombines TRBV7-9 with TRBJ2-1, with 12 bases that match TRBD2. Losses at the gene ends were 5 bases for V and 6 bases for J; bases not matched to a gene: 8. Germline CDR1 SEHNR, CDR2 FQNEAQ (reference sequence). The CDR3 runs to 16 residues. The CDR3 coding sequence is TGTGCCAGCAGCCGACGGACTAGCGGGGCGTCCAATGAGCAGTTCTTC. This gives the protein CASSRRTSGASNEQFF.

The rearrangement joins TRBV15 to TRBJ2-5; 9 nucleotides agree with TRBD1. The CDR3 totals 17 residues. The V gene end was trimmed by 2 bases and the J gene end by 5 bases; junction bases not matched to a gene: 12. The V gene's germline CDR1 is LNHNV and CDR2 YYDKDF (reference sequence). CDR3 sequence: CATSRSRTGGPLETQYF. The CDR3 nucleotides read TGTGCCACCAGCAGAAGCCGAACAGGGGGCCCTTTGGAGACCCAGTACTTC.

This chain connects TRBV7-8 to TRBJ2-1, with unresolved D. V lost 5 bases to trimming and J lost 7 bases, with 15 bases between them. CDR3 length: 14 residues. Germline assignment: CDR1 SGHVS and CDR2 FQNEAQ. CDR3 bases: TGTGCCAGCAGCCCATCGACGGGTAAAAATGAGCAGTTCTTC. It is translated as CASSPSTGKNEQFF.

This chain joins TRBV7-9 and TRBJ2-7; TRBD1 aligns across 9 bases. The length of the CDR3 is 15 residues. In germline, CDR1 is SEHNR, CDR2 FQNEAQ (reference sequence). The trim removed 5 bases at V and 1 base at J, leaving 6 bases unmatched. Here the CDR3 DNA reads TGTGCCAGCAGCCCGCCCGACAGGGGGTCCTACGAGCAGTACTTC. Translation gives CASSPPDRGSYEQYF. The full variable domain, with the rest looked up from reference TRBV7-9 and TRBJ2-7, is DTGVSQNPRHKITKRGQNVTFRCDPISEHNRLYWYRQTLGQGPEFLTYFQNEAQLEKSRLLSDRFSAERPKGSFSTLEIQRTEQGDSAMYLCASSPPDRGSYEQYFGPGTRLTVT.

J is TRBJ1-5 and V is TRBV9; 9 positions match TRBD1. This CDR3 contains 14 residues. Germline lookup yields CDR1 SGDLS and CDR2 YYNGEE. V gave up 0 bases and J gave up 7 bases; unmatched junction bases: 2. CDR3 in DNA: TGTGCCAGCAGCGTAGAGGGACAGGGCCAGCCCCAGCATTTT. Amino acids: CASSVEGQGQPQHF.

This rearrangement joins TRBV2 to TRBJ2-1; D perhaps matches TRBD2 (5 bases). V shed 3 bases and J shed 6 bases, with 18 bases lying between them. The CDR3 length is 16 residues. The germline V gene has CDR1 SNHLY and CDR2 FYNNEI. The CDR3 loop reads CASSEIGLPEGNEQFF. The CDR3 bases are TGTGCCAGCAGTGAGATAGGACTCCCAGAGGGCAATGAGCAGTTCTTC.

The V gene is TRBV13, the J gene TRBJ2-5, with TRBD1 as a possible D gene (6 bases). The length of the CDR3 is 12 residues. CDR1 is PRHDT, CDR2 FYEKMQ, per germline (reference sequence). V was shortened by 5 bases and J by 3 bases, with 7 bases between the two germline ends. The CDR3 DNA reads TGTGCCAGCAGCGGGGGCGAAGAGACCCAGTACTTC. It yields the protein CASSGGEETQYF.

This clone is a singleton in its sample. The chain combines TRBV18 with TRBJ2-7; 8 nucleotides align to TRBD2. V was clipped by 3 bases and J by 3 bases; unmatched bases: 4. Germline V gene sequence: CDR1 KGHSH, CDR2 LQKENI. This CDR3 is 14 amino acids long. As DNA, the CDR3 is TGTGCCAGCTCACCCGGACTAGCTAACTACGAGCAGTACTTC. Residues: CASSPGLANYEQYF. Complete variable domain (other parts from reference TRBV18 and TRBJ2-7): NAGVMQNPRHLVRRRGQEARLRCSPMKGHSHVYWYRQLPEEGLKFMVYLQKENIIDESGMPKERFSAEFPKEGPSILRIQQVVRGDSAAYFCASSPGLANYEQYFGPGTRLTVT.

This chain uses TRBV5-1 with TRBJ2-1; a possible D gene is TRBD2 (6 bases). Germline V gene lookup returns CDR1 SGHRS and CDR2 YFSETQ. The ends were cut back, 3 bases at V and 2 bases at J, with 24 bases in the middle. This CDR3 has 19 residues. The CDR3 coding sequence is TGCGCCAGCAGCTCGGGACTTGGGGCAGCGAGTATAACCTACAATGAGCAGTTCTTC. It yields the protein CASSSGLGAASITYNEQFF. Full variable domain (outside the CDR3, taken from reference TRBV5-1 and TRBJ2-1): KAGVTQTPRYLIKTRGQQVTLSCSPISGHRSVSWYQQTPGQGLQFLFEYFSETQRNKGNFPGRFSGRQFSNSRSEMNVSTLELGDSALYLCASSSGLGAASITYNEQFFGPGTRLTVL.

This clone was seen a handful of times. This sequence joins TRBV9 and TRBJ1-1; 7 nucleotides agree with TRBD1. V lost 7 bases to trimming and J lost 4 bases; unmatched junction nucleotides: 7. The germline V gene encodes CDR1 SGDLS and CDR2 YYNGEE. The CDR3 length is 13 residues. The CDR3 nucleotides read TGTGCCAGCCGCAGGGGGGAATCCACTGAAGCTTTCTTT. Its translation is CASRRGESTEAFF.

This clone was recorded once. V is TRBV28 and J is TRBJ1-2; TRBD1 aligns across 10 bases. The CDR3 covers 16 residues. Germline V CDR1 and CDR2: MDHEN, SYDVKM. V trimming: 4 bases; J trimming: 3 bases; junction bases outside the gene matches: 8. The CDR3 region is CASSSTLGQGDYGYTF. DNA for the CDR3: TGTGCCAGCAGTTCCACCTTAGGACAGGGGGACTATGGCTACACCTTC.

This rearrangement joins TRBV5-6 to TRBJ2-3, with no clear D. The V end lost 0 bases, the J end lost 5 bases, and 4 bases lay between the germline ends. The CDR3 sequence is 12 residues long. Germline values: CDR1 SGHDT, CDR2 YYEEEE. CDR3 nucleotide sequence: TGTGCCAGCAGCTTGGTAGGAGATACGCAGTATTTT. Translation gives CASSLVGDTQYF. Filled out from reference TRBV5-6 and TRBJ2-3, the complete variable domain reads DAGVTQSPTHLIKTRGQQVTLRCSPKSGHDTVSWYQQALGQGPQFIFQYYEEEERQRGNFPDRFSGHQFPNYSSELNVNALLLGDSALYLCASSLVGDTQYFGPGTRLTVL.

This clone has only one observation. This sequence joins TRBV6-4 and TRBJ2-5; 8 bases fit TRBD1. The CDR3 spans 15 residues. The trim removed 2 bases at V and 5 bases at J, leaving 7 bases unmatched. Germline CDR1 MRHNA, CDR2 SNTAGT. CDR3 coding DNA: TGTGCCAGCAGTGACCCTGACAGGGGAGTCGAGACCCAGTACTTC. Protein product: CASSDPDRGVETQYF.

V is TRBV7-8 and J is TRBJ2-7; 8 bases are a match to TRBD1. The V segment lost 5 bases and the J segment 0 bases; nucleotides outside the gene matches: 9. CDR3 length equals 16 residues. Germline V gene lookup returns CDR1 SGHVS and CDR2 FQNEAQ. The CDR3 nucleotides are TGTGCCAGCAGCCCAGGGGGCAGAAGAAGCTCCTACGAGCAGTACTTC. Its translation: CASSPGGRRSSYEQYF.

This chain links TRBV6-1 with TRBJ1-5, with D possibly matching TRBD1 (6 bases). V was cut by 6 bases and J by 3 bases, with 12 bases left in between. Germline CDR1 reads MNHNS; CDR2 reads SASEGT. The CDR3 has 14 amino acids. The CDR3 nucleotides read TGTGCCAGCAGCAGGACAGAGACCAATCAGCCCCAGCATTTT. Protein: CASSRTETNQPQHF.

The chain employs TRBV4-1 and TRBJ1-2; D unresolved. The V end was cut by 0 bases, the J end by 7 bases, with 9 bases between. This CDR3 comprises 13 residues. CDR1 is MGHRA and CDR2 is YSYEKL in the germline V gene. The CDR3 DNA follows: TGCGCCAGCAGCCAAGATGAGGGTCTTGGCTACACCTTC. It is translated as CASSQDEGLGYTF.

The genes are TRBV7-8 and TRBJ2-1, with D uncertain. Trimming removed 2 bases at V and 3 bases at J, with 5 bases between. CDR3 length: 13 amino acids. From germline, CDR1 is SGHVS and CDR2 FQNEAQ. CDR3 nucleotides: TGTGCCAGCAGCTTAAATAACTACAATGAGCAGTTCTTC. Translating gives CASSLNNYNEQFF.